A selection of T cell receptor beta chains follows, all from one sample in a study of cytomegalovirus exposure and HLA in healthy donors. Sequencing used immunoSEQ multiplex PCR; TCRdb keeps in-frame clones, though not all of them. This table holds over 65,000 clones, 65% to 85% found once. Sample: PBMCs. Source of these receptors: a woman between 25 and 40 years old in good health and CMV-seronegative. The CDR3 runs from the conserved cysteine through the conserved F or W. Each record gives: V gene, J gene, CDR3 protein.

>TRBV5-4|TRBJ1-2
CASSLMGQNYGYTF
>TRBV2|TRBJ2-4
CASEQGIRYF
>TRBV6-1|TRBJ1-5
CASKEGTAPQPQHF
>TRBV2|TRBJ2-7
CASSGGERYEQYF
>TRBV19|TRBJ1-5
CASSMASGGGNQPQHF
>TRBV6-5|TRBJ2-3
CASAGGHRGKQYF
>TRBV11-3|TRBJ2-7
CASQTVGGNYEQYF
>TRBV11-3|TRBJ1-5
CASSPSDSPSNQPQHF
>TRBV4-2|TRBJ2-7
CASSHPGPRDEQYF
>TRBV27|TRBJ2-7
CAGSFTGTYEQYF
>TRBV29-1|TRBJ1-2
CSVEGGANYGYTF
>TRBV7-2|TRBJ2-2
CASSPPSVAGELFF
>TRBV28|TRBJ2-3
CASSRRSEGTQYF
>TRBV28|TRBJ2-7
CASSLPGGATTYEQYF
>TRBV5-1|TRBJ1-1
CASSWDRGSGTEAFF
>TRBV19|TRBJ1-1
CASSPSAGVGTEAFF
>TRBV10-3|TRBJ1-2
CAISTSRGGYIGNYGYTF
>TRBV18|TRBJ2-3
CASSPPGLAALWDTQYF
>TRBV4-1|TRBJ2-6
CASSLLGQGASGANVLTF
>TRBV7-2|TRBJ2-5
CASSLRTSGVWGETQYF
>TRBV6-1|TRBJ2-7
CASSVQGNGYEQYF
>TRBV5-1|TRBJ1-2
CASSTGGTNYGYTF
>TRBV5-8|TRBJ2-1
CASSLAGQGGHNEQFF
>TRBV11-2|TRBJ2-7
CASSLWLATYEQYF
>TRBV11-2|TRBJ1-2
CASSSLSGGPRSNYGYTF
>TRBV28|TRBJ1-2
CATMGGVLYGYTF
>TRBV25-1|TRBJ1-2
CASRTGGYGYTF